This T cell receptor (beta chain) was captured in a study of blood T cell repertoires in COVID-19. Germline lookup yields CDR1 SGHAT and CDR2 FQNNGV. The CDR3 runs 14 residues. Deletions cut 5 bases from V and 4 bases from J, with 15 bases between. TCRdb's copy holds only in-frame clones and misses some; the assay was immunoSEQ multiplex PCR. The sample yields hundreds of thousands of clones, about 89% seen once. The specimen sequenced was peripheral blood. This TCR was sampled from a man between 35 and 55 years old with acute or convalescent COVID-19. The V gene is TRBV11-2, the J gene TRBJ2-7; D remains ambiguous. This CDR3 reads CASSPYPQRYEQYF. As DNA, the CDR3 is TGTGCCAGCAGCCCATACCCTCAACGGTACGAGCAGTACTTC.